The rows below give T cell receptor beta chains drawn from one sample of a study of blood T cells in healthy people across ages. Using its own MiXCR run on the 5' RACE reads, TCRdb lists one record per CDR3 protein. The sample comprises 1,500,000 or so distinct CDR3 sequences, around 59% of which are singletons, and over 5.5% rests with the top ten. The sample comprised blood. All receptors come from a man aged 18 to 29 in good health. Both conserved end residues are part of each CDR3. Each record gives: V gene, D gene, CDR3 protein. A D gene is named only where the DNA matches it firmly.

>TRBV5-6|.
CASSLVGGEYNEQFF
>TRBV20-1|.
CSAREPRGHGYGYTF
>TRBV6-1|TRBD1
CASRGQGKETQYF
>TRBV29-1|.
CSVDEEGGRNEQFF
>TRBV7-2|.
CASSLVEDVRAFYEQYF
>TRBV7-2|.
CASSLRAGHDEQYF
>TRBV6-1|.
CASNLRADTQYF
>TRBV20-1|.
CSASTTQSYEQYF
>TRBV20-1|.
CSAPAWEADTNYGYTF
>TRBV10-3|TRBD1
CAISESTGQAGGFYEQYF
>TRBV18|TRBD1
CASSLPGQGAREQFF
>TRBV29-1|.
CSVPTQETQYF
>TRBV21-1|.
CASSKAGRPKETQYF
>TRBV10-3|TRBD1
CAISDRVGEAFF
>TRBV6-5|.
CASSLGLPEYNEQFF
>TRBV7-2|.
CASSTAQRLKVYGYTF
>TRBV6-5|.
CASSWRDEQFF
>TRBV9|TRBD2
CASSEGLAVYQETQYF
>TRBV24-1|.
CATSDLKGPDSYNEQFF
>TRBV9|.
CASSVVRNTDTQYF
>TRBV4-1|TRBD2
CASSQDFGLAGPEQYF
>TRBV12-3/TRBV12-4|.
CASSPSDSSYEQYF
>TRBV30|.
CAWKHHNEQFF
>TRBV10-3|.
CAISDIGETQYF
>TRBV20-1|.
CSASPQVGNIQYF
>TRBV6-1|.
CASSEEVYGYTF
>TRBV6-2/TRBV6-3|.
CASSPPGRDRQAFF